The present T cell receptor beta chain was sequenced within a study of T cell responses to AZD1222 COVID-19 vaccine. Clones were read by immunoSEQ multiplex PCR, and TCRdb kept only the in-frame ones, dropping some. This table has roughly 100,000 clones, about 93% appearing once. This CDR3 has 16 amino acids. Per the germline V gene, CDR1 is KGHSH and CDR2 is LQKENI. Trimming pared 0 bases from V and 4 bases from J, leaving 12 bases between. Sample: peripheral blood, taken on day 0 of AZD1222 vaccination. The TCR comes from an adult in good health. This sequence joins TRBV18 and TRBJ2-2; D call uncertain. The CDR3 loop reads CASSPPVSASTGELFF. CDR3 coding DNA: TGTGCCAGCTCACCACCCGTCTCAGCCTCCACCGGGGAGCTGTTTTTT.